The clone carrying this TCR beta chain was detected only once. This sample is drawn from a study of blood T cell repertoires in COVID-19. Study-wide background: From T cells, B-cell-depleted T cells, or PBMCs came the material, which was cDNA or gDNA.

The authors' processing: Reference gene primer amplification gave nucleated cell count estimates. Measured with immunoSEQ multiplex PCR; TCRdb has only the in-frame clones, and not every one. D and trimming come from the DNA, and the V and J calls and clone size come from that table. The sample holds over 300,000 clones, approximately 85% seen once. The sequence derives from a human donor in a cohort sampled during active COVID-19. Specimen: peripheral blood.

The CDR3 nucleotides are TGTGCCAGCAGCGTTAGCGGGGGACCAGATACGCAGTATTTT. It specifies CASSVSGGPDTQYF. The rearrangement joins TRBV9 to TRBJ2-3; 9 bases are shared with TRBD2. The CDR3 runs to 14 residues. CDR1 and CDR2 from the germline V gene are SGDLS and YYNGEE. The V and J ends lost 2 bases and 4 bases, in that order; junction bases with no gene match: 2.